This T cell receptor (beta chain) is drawn from a study of shared clonotypes between healthy human individuals. Looked up from germline, CDR1 is SEHNR and CDR2 is FQNEAQ (reference sequence). V shed 4 bases and J shed 3 bases, with 7 bases lying between them. The CDR3 covers 12 residues. Profiled with immunoSEQ multiplex PCR; TCRdb holds only in-frame clones, not every one. The data contain some 1.5 million clones, 95% to 99% of them singletons. The donors were adults (healthy and HIV-negative) with no recent acute infections or vaccinations. The sequence derives from a man younger than 45 in good health. The sample taken for sequencing was naive CD4+ T cells sorted from blood. The subset is: CD45RA+ positively selected. This chain connects TRBV7-9 to TRBJ2-7; D is uncertain. The CDR3 DNA follows: TGTGCCAGCAGCTCTTTATACTACGAGCAGTACTTC. This sequence encodes CASSSLYYEQYF.